Below, 24 T cell receptor beta chains from the same sample are listed, as sequenced in a study of Tregs in tolerant kidney transplant recipients. Some clones are missing from TCRdb's copy, which holds only in-frame ones; the method was immunoSEQ multiplex PCR. Of 240,000 or so clones in the sample, roughly four fifths were seen once. The sequenced sample was CD4+ T cells from blood. These receptors came from a human donor in good health.

This clone was counted a few times. Written as DNA, the CDR3 is TGTGCCTCCAAGACAGGGGAGGATGGCTACACCTTC. Its protein product is CASKTGEDGYTF. The chain is built from TRBV6-6 and TRBJ1-2; TRBD1 agrees at 8 bases. Germline V CDR1 and CDR2: MNHNY, SVGAGI (reference sequence). The ends lost 11 bases at V and 6 bases at J; junction bases unmatched: 8. CDR3 size: 12 residues.

This rearrangement joins TRBV7-2 to TRBJ1-1; D perhaps matches TRBD1 (5 bases). V lost 5 bases, J lost 0 bases, and 13 bases lay in between. This CDR3 region has 15 residues. CDR1 is SGHTA, CDR2 FQGNSA, per germline. CDR3: CASSPRGRMNTEAFF. Here the CDR3 DNA reads TGTGCCAGCAGCCCTCGGGGCCGCATGAACACTGAAGCTTTCTTT.

This clone has a single count. Other DNA sequences in this sample translate to the same CDR3. The V call is TRBV5-1, the J call TRBJ2-1; weak D call: TRBD1 (6 bases). The V end was cut by 2 bases, the J end by 7 bases, with 7 bases between. The CDR3 sequence is 12 residues long. CDR1 and CDR2 (germline): SGHRS, YFSETQ. CDR3 nucleotide sequence: TGCGCCAGCAGCTTACAGGGAAATGAGCAGTTCTTC. As protein: CASSLQGNEQFF.

V gene TRBV6-5 combines with J gene TRBJ2-7, with 8 bases lining up with TRBD2. With 0 bases clipped from V and 5 bases from J, the junction kept 3 bases outside the gene matches. The CDR3 loop spans 14 amino acids. The germline CDR1 and CDR2 sequences are MNHEY and SVGAGI. CDR3: CASSYSAGANEQYF. CDR3 sequence (DNA): TGTGCCAGCAGTTACTCAGCGGGAGCCAACGAGCAGTACTTC.

The rearrangement links TRBV11-2 to TRBJ1-1, with TRBD1 matching 7 bases. V shed 5 bases and J 0 bases; nucleotides not matched to a gene: 6. CDR1 SGHAT and CDR2 FQNNGV come from the germline V gene. The CDR3 totals 15 residues. CDR3 amino acids: CASSGQAGLNTEAFF. The CDR3 DNA is TGTGCCAGCAGCGGACAGGCAGGCTTGAACACTGAAGCTTTCTTT.

This rearrangement joins TRBV6-5 to TRBJ1-2; D not certain. Deletions cut 7 bases from V and 6 bases from J, with 18 bases between. This CDR3 has 14 amino acids. CDR1 and CDR2 from the germline V gene are MNHEY and SVGAGI. The CDR3 protein is CASTMQAARNGYTF. The CDR3 nucleotides are TGTGCCAGCACCATGCAAGCGGCCCGGAATGGCTACACCTTC.

The V and J genes are TRBV10-3 and TRBJ2-3; 15 bases line up with TRBD2. The V gene end was trimmed by 2 bases and the J gene end by 9 bases; junction bases not matched to a gene: 18. The CDR3 runs to 20 residues. CDR1 and CDR2 from the germline V gene are ENHRY and SYGVKD. The CDR3 nucleotides read TGTGCCATCAGTGAGCCCCGGACTAGCGGGGGGGAGGGAAGCACAGTCACGCAGTATTTT. This sequence encodes CAISEPRTSGGEGSTVTQYF.

The rearrangement uses TRBV6-6 and TRBJ2-7; no clear D gene. The CDR3 is 11 amino acids. Germline V CDR1 and CDR2: MNHNY, SVGAGI (reference sequence). Trimming pared 5 bases from V and 2 bases from J, leaving 4 bases between. The CDR3: CASSGPYEQYF. The DNA of the CDR3 is TGTGCCAGCAGTGGACCCTACGAGCAGTACTTC.

The sample holds a few counts of this clone. This chain connects TRBV5-1 to TRBJ2-5; either TRBD1 or TRBD2 may fit D (5 bases each). Trimming left V 0 bases short and J 2 bases short, with 8 bases between. The germline V gene encodes CDR1 SGHRS and CDR2 YFSETQ. The CDR3 is 14 residues long. CDR3 region: CASSLEWGQETQYF. CDR3 nucleotides: TGCGCCAGCAGCTTGGAATGGGGGCAAGAGACCCAGTACTTC.

The CDR3 spells CASSLRQGNNEQFF. DNA for the CDR3: TGTGCCAGCAGCTTAAGACAGGGTAACAATGAGCAGTTCTTC. The chain recombines TRBV7-3 with TRBJ2-1; 7 bases line up with TRBD1. Unmatched junction bases numbered 2, after V lost 1 base and J lost 5 bases. Germline V gene lookup returns CDR1 SGHTA and CDR2 FQGTGA. The CDR3 length is 14 residues.

This clone came up once. The chain uses TRBV19 and TRBJ1-1; D remains ambiguous. Germline V CDR1 and CDR2: LNHDA, SQIVND (reference sequence). V was shortened by 3 bases and J by 1 base, with 12 bases between the two germline ends. The CDR3 is 15 residues long. The chain's CDR3 is CASSISGVRNTEAFF. CDR3 nucleotides: TGTGCCAGTAGTATTTCAGGTGTCAGGAACACTGAAGCTTTCTTT.

This clone has only a few counts. The genes are TRBV5-1 and TRBJ2-5; 8 nucleotides align to TRBD2. Germline CDR1 is SGHRS and CDR2 is YFSETQ. The V segment lost 4 bases and the J segment 4 bases; nucleotides outside the gene matches: 12. CDR3 length equals 16 residues. The CDR3 region is CASSGISGGTGETQYF. CDR3 coding DNA: TGCGCCAGCAGCGGGATTTCGGGGGGGACTGGAGAGACCCAGTACTTC.

This rearrangement joins TRBV5-8 to TRBJ2-7, with a possible D match to TRBD1 (7 bases). The germline CDR1 and CDR2 sequences are SGHTS and YDEGEE. The CDR3 is made up of 16 amino acids. V gave up 7 bases and J gave up 7 bases, with 27 bases separating them. In nucleotides, the CDR3 is TGTGCCAGCGCCAACGGAGGGGGCAGGGGTATAGAGGAGCAGTACTTC. Protein product: CASANGGGRGIEEQYF.

The CDR3 DNA reads as TGCGCCAGCAGCCACTCAGGGAATTGGGATACGCAGTATTTT. This encodes CASSHSGNWDTQYF. The V call is TRBV4-1, the J call TRBJ2-3; weak D call: TRBD1 (5 bases). CDR3 length: 14 residues. Germline V gene lookup returns CDR1 MGHRA and CDR2 YSYEKL. Trimming shortened V by 3 bases and J by 6 bases, and 13 bases separated the two germline ends.

The J gene is TRBJ2-2, the V gene TRBV19; 7 bases line up with TRBD1. The V and J ends lost 3 bases and 6 bases, in that order; junction bases with no gene match: 4. This CDR3 is 14 amino acids long. Germline CDR1 and CDR2: LNHDA and SQIVND (reference sequence). Here the CDR3 DNA reads TGTGCCAGTAGTATCCGAACAGGGGCCGGGGAGCTGTTTTTT. Residues: CASSIRTGAGELFF.

V is TRBV25-1 and J is TRBJ1-2, with D perhaps matching TRBD1 (5 bases). The CDR3 sequence is 15 residues long. With 2 bases removed from V and 6 bases from J, the gap between germline ends came to 16 bases. Germline CDR1 reads MGHDK; CDR2 reads SYGVNS. CDR3 sequence reads: CASSEPGRAEDGYTF. The CDR3 DNA reads as TGTGCCAGCAGTGAACCGGGACGGGCTGAGGATGGCTACACCTTC.

Only one count was recorded for this clone. The chain recombines TRBV5-1 with TRBJ2-7, with no clear D. The CDR3 contains 14 residues. Germline V gene lookup returns CDR1 SGHRS and CDR2 YFSETQ. V gave up 0 bases and J gave up 0 bases, with 7 bases separating them. Here the CDR3 DNA reads TGCGCCAGCAGCTTGGTCCAGGCCTCCTACGAGCAGTACTTC. Translating gives CASSLVQASYEQYF.

The chain carries TRBV7-7 and TRBJ1-3, with D hard to call. The V and J ends lost 2 bases and 3 bases respectively, with 5 bases between them. The length of the CDR3 is 13 residues. Germline assignment: CDR1 SSHAT and CDR2 FNYEAQ (reference sequence). The CDR3 sequence is CASSLTDGNTIYF. The CDR3 nucleotides read TGTGCCAGCAGCTTAACGGATGGAAACACCATATATTTT. The complete variable domain, with remaining parts taken from reference TRBV7-7 and TRBJ1-3, reads GAGVSQSPRYKVTKRGQDVTLRCDPISSHATLYWYQQALGQGPEFLTYFNYEAQPDKSGLPSDRFSAERPEGSISTLTIQRTEQRDSAMYRCASSLTDGNTIYFGEGSWLTVV.

The chain uses TRBV7-9 and TRBJ2-1; 7 positions match TRBD2. J gave up 7 bases and V 1 base, and 7 bases lay outside the gene matches. CDR1 SEHNR and CDR2 FQNEAQ come from the germline V gene (reference sequence). There are 15 residues in the CDR3. The DNA of the CDR3 is TGTGCCAGCAGCTTAGTGCGGGGGAGTTCTAATGAGCAGTTCTTC. Residues: CASSLVRGSSNEQFF.

J is TRBJ1-2 and V is TRBV30; unclear D gene. Between the trimmed V and J ends, which lost 1 base and 4 bases, there was a span of 10 bases. Germline CDR1 reads GTSNPN; CDR2 reads SVGIG (reference sequence). This CDR3 spans 13 amino acids. The CDR3 is CAWSGGVGYGYTF. The CDR3 DNA sequence: TGTGCCTGGAGTGGGGGAGTGGGCTATGGCTACACCTTC.

This clone has only a few counts. J is TRBJ1-3 and V is TRBV27; TRBD1 aligns across 10 bases. V shed 5 bases, J shed 3 bases, and the junction held 7 bases outside the gene matches. The germline CDR1 and CDR2 sequences are MNHEY and SMNVEV (reference sequence). This CDR3 has 16 residues. CDR3 region: CASSKTGGRGGNTIYF. As DNA, the CDR3 is TGTGCCAGCAGTAAGACAGGGGGCAGGGGTGGAAACACCATATATTTT.

The chain is built from TRBV5-1 and TRBJ2-1; D is perhaps TRBD1 or TRBD2 (5 bases each). With 0 bases removed from V and 0 bases from J, the gap between germline ends came to 7 bases. This CDR3 is built from 15 residues. Germline CDR1 reads SGHRS; CDR2 reads YFSETQ. CDR3 nucleotides: TGCGCCAGCAGCTTGGGTGGGGGCTCCTACAATGAGCAGTTCTTC. It is translated as CASSLGGGSYNEQFF.

The genes are TRBV7-9 and TRBJ2-1; D is unresolved. In germline, CDR1 is SEHNR, CDR2 FQNEAQ (reference sequence). This CDR3 comprises 16 residues. V lost 10 bases and J lost 0, with 19 bases in between. The CDR3 coding sequence is TGTGCCACCCTCCGAGGCAGGCCTAACTCCTACAATGAGCAGTTCTTC. Translation: CATLRGRPNSYNEQFF.

This chain connects TRBV19 to TRBJ1-5, with 7 bases that match TRBD1. The CDR3 covers 17 residues. Germline V gene lookup returns CDR1 LNHDA and CDR2 SQIVND (reference sequence). Trimming at V came to 7 bases and at J to 3 bases, leaving 15 bases not matched to a gene. The CDR3 protein is CASKTTAGGAINQPQHF. CDR3 sequence (DNA): TGTGCCAGTAAAACAACCGCAGGGGGGGCTATCAATCAGCCCCAGCATTTT.